The 3 T cell receptor beta chains given below trace back to one sample, sequenced in a study of tumor-infiltrating lymphocytes in localized non-small cell lung cancer. Libraries were prepared by immunoSEQ multiplex PCR; TCRdb keeps only in-frame clonotypes and omits some of them. The sample has about 18,000 clones, 78% seen once; the top ten hold just under 5%. Specimen: lung tumor tissue. The source is a human donor with non-small cell lung cancer.

The gene calls are TRBV7-9 and TRBJ1-2; the D gene is possibly TRBD1 (5 bases). V lost 5 bases and J 7 bases, leaving 11 bases between the germline ends. The CDR3 covers 12 residues. CDR1 and CDR2 from the germline V gene are SEHNR and FQNEAQ (reference sequence). The CDR3 sequence: CASSSQGSGYTF. The CDR3 DNA reads TGTGCCAGCAGCAGCCAGGGATCTGGCTACACCTTC.

This chain uses TRBV19 with TRBJ2-1, with TRBD1 matching 8 bases. This CDR3 has 15 amino acids. CDR1 LNHDA and CDR2 SQIVND come from the germline V gene (reference sequence). Germline trimming cut 6 bases from V and 7 bases from J; bases unmatched to any gene: 11. The DNA of the CDR3 is TGTGCCAGTAGGGGATTGGACAGGGTCGGAAATGAGCAGTTCTTC. Its protein is CASRGLDRVGNEQFF.

This clone was found a few times. The rearrangement uses TRBV19 and TRBJ1-2, with D possibly being TRBD1 (6 bases). The V gene's germline CDR1 is LNHDA and CDR2 SQIVND (reference sequence). The V end lost 2 bases, the J end lost 2 bases, and 18 bases lay between the germline ends. The CDR3 runs 17 residues. CDR3 protein: CASSIIGPQGPNYGYTF. The CDR3 DNA reads TGTGCCAGTAGTATAATTGGCCCACAGGGTCCGAACTATGGCTACACCTTC.